Below, one T cell receptor beta chain is given with its context. What it binds is unknown. This sample was included in a study of identifying expanded T cells in peripheral blood. Study-wide results and limits: Across healthy donors, higher total template counts meant significantly greater approximately 2-week count variance. Over about two and four weeks, about 16 and 19 clones changed, versus roughly 1.1 between replicates.

This CDR3 contains 14 residues. Germline V gene lookup returns CDR1 SGHTA and CDR2 FQGNSA. The V gene lost 4 bases and the J gene lost 0 bases, with 8 bases spanning the gap. Collection occurred without any documented infections or immune events in donors. The assay was immunoSEQ multiplex PCR, and TCRdb's table has in-frame clones only and misses some. The data show fewer than 85,000 clones, 84% seen once. The chain has TRBV7-2 and TRBJ2-3, with unresolved D. The clonotype comes from a person aged 18 to 75 in good health. Sequenced material: blood. CDR3 residues: CASSSTTSTDTQYF. The CDR3 DNA is TGTGCCAGCAGCTCTACCACTAGCACAGATACGCAGTATTTT.